The rows below give T cell receptor beta chains drawn from one sample of a study of T cell clonotyping in hematopoietic cell transplantation. TCRdb's table, derived via immunoSEQ multiplex PCR, lists solely in-frame clones and lacks some. The top ten hold under 25% of the sample, which has 6,500 to 10,000 clones, over 65% seen once. The sequencing used peripheral blood mononuclear cells, collected 100 days after allogeneic stem cell transplant. The source is a male patient aged 55 to 69 who had an allogeneic stem cell transplant from an unrelated donor, so the T cells may come from the graft donor. Some clones in this sample may be carry-over from other donors' samples. Each CDR3 is given without its conserved first and last residue.

J,V,CDR3
TRBJ2-5,TRBV7-9,ASRVTSGVETQY
TRBJ2-2,TRBV25-1,ASSGGDRSRYTGELF
TRBJ2-7,TRBV7-8,ASSSFSYEQY
TRBJ1-2,TRBV6-5,ASTPGRARYT
TRBJ1-5,TRBV19,ASSIWGNNQPQH
TRBJ1-4,TRBV5-6,ASSLGQGANEKLF
TRBJ2-1,TRBV25-1,ASSTTGPEQF
TRBJ2-1,TRBV6-5,ASSYSRVGNEQF
TRBJ2-7,TRBV5-6,ASSFGQNYEQY
TRBJ2-6,TRBV2,ASTLGPISGANVLT
TRBJ1-5,TRBV2,ASSEDWTSSNQPQH
TRBJ2-1,TRBV14,ASSQAALGTEQF
TRBJ2-5,TRBV10-3,AIRPGAGAIETQY
TRBJ1-1,TRBV7-8,ASSLGRLRGPGTEAF
TRBJ2-6,TRBV28,ASSLLTGAGGANVLT
TRBJ2-2,TRBV29-1,SGGTGVTGELF
TRBJ1-2,TRBV5-1,ASSLVDRSYGYT
TRBJ2-1,TRBV11-3,ASSPLWGAKAHNEQF
TRBJ2-3,TRBV6-6,ASSYKERGGPNTQY
TRBJ1-2,TRBV19,ASSKETGRYGYT
TRBJ1-2,TRBV6-6,ASSYGGADGYT
TRBJ1-3,TRBV10-3,ASGDRGLSGNTIY
TRBJ1-1,TRBV19,ASINRENTEAF
TRBJ2-7,TRBV25-1,ASSSRGGTGSYEQY
TRBJ2-1,TRBV20-1,SASVREQF
TRBJ2-1,TRBV7-6,ASSPGINEQF
TRBJ2-7,TRBV2,ASTDTAYEQY
TRBJ1-6,TRBV5-1,ASSLSSSGASPLH
TRBJ1-1,TRBV5-1,ASARYRDRGFPEAF
TRBJ2-7,TRBV2,ASRGGTGSYEQY
TRBJ2-1,TRBV10-2,ASSDREGGYGEQF
TRBJ2-5,TRBV11-2,ASSLEGETQY
TRBJ1-2,TRBV29-1,SVDSWTSYGYT
TRBJ1-2,TRBV6-5,ASSYEGGYGYT
TRBJ1-2,TRBV11-2,ASSSQLTGYDGYT
TRBJ2-2,TRBV11-3,ASSLEGRGHTGELF
TRBJ1-1,TRBV4-1,AHGMTGDDTEAF
TRBJ1-1,TRBV11-2,ASSRGSGGTEAF
TRBJ1-2,TRBV6-5,ASSYSTGKTYGYT
TRBJ2-1,TRBV4-1,ASNPTGGGTREQF
TRBJ2-5,TRBV25-1,ASSFYGVRETQY
TRBJ1-5,TRBV7-2,ASSSRVGNQPQH
TRBJ2-5,TRBV5-1,ASSFRGGQEETQY
TRBJ2-1,TRBV27,ASSFLPSGSTNEQF
TRBJ1-5,TRBV27,ASTDRGGQPQH
TRBJ2-1,TRBV7-7,ASSLFSSGGYNEQF
TRBJ2-7,TRBV5-1,ASSLITAYEQY
TRBJ2-3,TRBV2,ASSEGVAGEPSTDTQY